Sequencing of this T cell receptor (beta chain) was carried out in a study of technical replicates of blood from four donors. Germline lookup yields CDR1 ENHRY and CDR2 SYGVKD. The CDR3 runs to 16 residues. V was trimmed by 3 bases and J by 1 base, leaving 15 bases between them. Profiled with immunoSEQ multiplex PCR; TCRdb holds only in-frame clones, not every one. Here the sample spans around 80,000 clones, nearly 98% being singletons. The sequence was collected from a human donor in good health. V and J are TRBV10-3 and TRBJ1-1; TRBD1 might be the D (6 bases). The sample comprised T cells isolated from PBMCs. In DNA, the CDR3 is TGTGCCATCAGTGAACTACAGGGTTTAACGAACACTGAAGCTTTCTTT. Residues: CAISELQGLTNTEAFF.